This TCR beta chain was sequenced during a study of T cell responses to AZD1222 COVID-19 vaccine. Findings and caveats of the study: Spike-specific TCR breadth and depth grew following two AZD1222 doses. Most donors were white British, females outnumbered males, and clonal diversity was possibly underestimated. Within unmutated variant regions lay the reported targets of nearly half of spike-specific TCRs. Repertoires were sampled only after the peak T cell response.

V lost 2 bases, J lost 6 bases, and 6 bases lay in between. This CDR3 has 12 amino acids. In germline, CDR1 is MNHEY, CDR2 SMNVEV (reference sequence). Concerning this clone: The target antigen is unknown.

Some clones are missing from TCRdb's copy, which holds only in-frame ones; the method was immunoSEQ multiplex PCR. This table holds about 180,000 clones, 85% to 90% found once. The TCR was taken from an adult in good health. The chain has TRBV27 and TRBJ2-3; D unresolved. The sequencing here drew on peripheral blood, taken on day 0 of AZD1222 vaccination. The CDR3 here is CASSLHGDTQYF. CDR3 DNA sequence: TGTGCCAGCAGTTTACATGGGGATACGCAGTATTTT.